Following are 7 T cell receptor beta chains from one sample sequenced in a study of T cell repertoires in ileal Crohn's disease (dated by TCRdb to the late 2010s). Library creation used the immunoSEQ multiplex PCR assay. TCRdb retrieved this table from immuneACCESS and kept in-frame rearrangements only. Not all clones are present; in checked studies, unresolved V genes account for under half, and no reason is known for the remainder. The sample records several thousand clones, 65% to 80% of which are singletons. Just under 3% of the sample goes to the ten largest clones. Sequencing input: ileal tissue. The source is an adult with Crohn's disease.

This chain uses TRBV6-1 with TRBJ1-2; 12 nucleotides agree with TRBD1. The J segment lost 6 bases and the V segment lost 6 bases, leaving 8 bases of the junction unmatched. Germline V gives CDR1 MNHNS, CDR2 SASEGT. This CDR3 region has 15 residues. The CDR3 bases are TGTGCCAGCAGGACCGCCGGGACAGGGGGCGATGGCTACACCTTC. Its protein is CASRTAGTGGDGYTF.

The chain links TRBV5-6 to TRBJ1-1, with TRBD1 identical over 7 bases. CDR1 is SGHDT and CDR2 is YYEEEE in the germline V gene. The CDR3 has 13 amino acids. Trimming removed 2 bases from V and 7 bases from J; junction bases left unmatched: 5. The CDR3: CASSFRQGGEAFF. The CDR3 nucleotides are TGTGCCAGCAGCTTCCGACAGGGCGGTGAAGCTTTCTTT.

The CDR3 here is CASSAELNTEAFF. CDR3 nucleotides: TGCGCCAGCAGTGCGGAGTTGAACACTGAAGCTTTCTTT. This chain connects TRBV10-1 to TRBJ1-1, with D hard to call. Trimming left V 4 bases short and J 0 bases short, with 6 bases between. Per the germline V gene, CDR1 is WNHNN and CDR2 is SYGVQD (reference sequence). This CDR3 comprises 13 residues.

The chain couples TRBV2 to TRBJ1-2; TRBD1 matches at 7 bases. V lost 7 bases, J lost 4 bases, and 6 bases stayed unmatched. Germline V lookup: CDR1 SNHLY, CDR2 FYNNEI. The CDR3 extends over 13 amino acids. The CDR3 protein is CASTGDSVYGYTF. The CDR3 DNA is TGTGCCAGCACAGGGGACAGCGTCTATGGCTACACCTTC. Drawing the rest from reference TRBV2 and TRBJ1-2, the complete variable domain is EPEVTQTPSHQVTQMGQEVILRCVPISNHLYFYWYRQILGQKVEFLVSFYNNEISEKSEIFDDQFSVERPDGSNFTLKIRSTKLEDSAMYFCASTGDSVYGYTFGSGTRLTVV.

The chain uses TRBV30 and TRBJ1-1, with TRBD1 matching 7 bases. The V gene end was trimmed by 3 bases and the J gene end by 0 bases; junction bases not matched to a gene: 1. From germline, CDR1 is GTSNPN and CDR2 SVGIG (reference sequence). This CDR3 has 13 residues. CDR3 region: CAWRDRVNTEAFF. CDR3 bases: TGTGCCTGGAGAGACAGGGTGAACACTGAAGCTTTCTTT.

This rearrangement joins TRBV6-5 to TRBJ2-1; D uncertain. Deletions cut 2 bases from V and 7 bases from J, with 9 bases between. From germline, CDR1 is MNHEY and CDR2 SVGAGI. The CDR3 contains 13 residues. The CDR3, as DNA: TGTGCCAGCAGTTACGCAGACTCTAATGAGCAGTTCTTC. It encodes CASSYADSNEQFF.

This clone was recorded only once. This chain links TRBV7-6 with TRBJ2-2; D remains unclear. This CDR3 has 16 amino acids. Trimming shortened V by 1 base and J by 0 bases, and 9 bases separated the two germline ends. Germline CDR1 is SGHVS and CDR2 is FNYEAQ. The CDR3 bases are TGTGCCAGCAGCTTAGGTATCTCGTCGAACACCGGGGAGCTGTTTTTT. Residues: CASSLGISSNTGELFF.